What follows are 8 T cell receptor beta chains derived from one specimen sequenced in a study of human T cells and chemical hapten exposure. TCRdb reprocessed the RACE reads via MiXCR and lists one record per CDR3 protein. The data hold about 110,000 distinct CDR3 sequences, with roughly a tenth observed a single time. Sample time point: patch test 2, 6 weeks after DPC sensitization. Treatment: therapeutic diphenylcyclopropenone sensitization with weekly scalp DPC. The specimen comprised whole blood, sampled in connection with sensitization to the hapten diphenylcyclopropenone (DPC). Receptors were obtained from a woman between 40 and 50 years old with alopecia areata. Some clones in this sample may be carry-over from other donors' samples.

This clonotype was found a few times. The J gene is TRBJ2-1, the V gene TRBV5-6; D gene ambiguous. Looked up from germline, CDR1 is SGHDT and CDR2 is YYEEEE. The CDR3 covers 16 residues. V lost 4 bases, J lost 5 bases, and 19 bases lay in between. The CDR3 reads CASSLRVGELDNEQFF. DNA for the CDR3: TGTGCCAGCAGCCTCCGAGTGGGTGAGTTGGACAATGAGCAGTTCTTC.

The sample holds many counts of this clonotype. The rearrangement uses TRBV15 and TRBJ2-1, with D unclear. Germline CDR1 LNHNV, CDR2 YYDKDF (reference sequence). The CDR3 is 16 amino acids. Trimming stripped 0 bases from V and 3 bases from J, with 12 bases between. The CDR3 sequence: CATSREAANNYNEQFF. The CDR3 bases are TGTGCCACCAGCAGAGAGGCAGCCAACAACTACAATGAGCAGTTCTTC.

This clonotype was recorded at least ten times. V and J are TRBV25-1 and TRBJ1-1; D is uncertain. The germline V and J ends were trimmed by 5 bases and 4 bases, with 11 bases remaining between them. Germline V gene lookup returns CDR1 MGHDK and CDR2 SYGVNS. The CDR3 consists of 13 residues. The CDR3 protein is CASSRVMSTEAFF. CDR3 sequence (DNA): TGTGCCAGCAGTCGGGTAATGAGCACTGAAGCTTTCTTT.

The table lists this clonotype with a few counts. V usage is TRBV6-2 or TRBV6-3 and J usage is TRBJ2-2; 7 bases match TRBD2. Trimming cost V 6 bases and J 2 bases; bases outside gene matches: 3. The CDR3 has 14 amino acids. Germline lookup yields CDR1 MNHEY and CDR2 SVGEGT. The CDR3 region has the DNA TGTGCCAGCAGAGGACTAGGAAACACCGGGGAGCTGTTTTTT. Its translation: CASRGLGNTGELFF.

The CDR3 loop reads CASSPLVGPYYNEQFF. CDR3 nucleotide sequence: TGTGCCAGCAGTCCCCTTGTGGGGCCCTACTACAATGAGCAGTTCTTC. V and J are TRBV12-3 or TRBV12-4 and TRBJ2-1; D is possibly TRBD1 (5 bases). V gave up 5 bases and J gave up 3 bases, with 17 bases separating them. The CDR3 contains 16 residues.

This clonotype occurred a few times. This chain links TRBV6-2 or TRBV6-3 with TRBJ1-5, with D perhaps matching TRBD1 (5 bases). This CDR3 contains 14 residues. Trimming removed 4 bases at V and 5 bases at J, with 12 bases between. Germline values: CDR1 MNHEY, CDR2 SVGEGT. Here the CDR3 reads CASSLPDSYQPQHF. CDR3 bases: TGTGCCAGCAGTTTGCCCGACAGTTATCAGCCCCAGCATTTT.

This clonotype was detected a few times. The V and J genes are TRBV6-5 and TRBJ2-2; the D is unclear. CDR1 MNHEY and CDR2 SVGAGI come from the germline V gene. With 4 bases removed from V and 1 base from J, the gap between germline ends came to 7 bases. CDR3 size: 14 residues. CDR3: CASSLVKNTGELFF. CDR3 nucleotide sequence: TGTGCCAGCAGTTTGGTTAAGAACACCGGGGAGCTGTTTTTT.

The chain uses TRBV30 and TRBJ2-1, with 7 nucleotides matching TRBD2. J gave up 0 bases and V 0 bases, and 2 bases lay outside the gene matches. Germline values: CDR1 GTSNPN, CDR2 SVGIG (reference sequence). CDR3 length: 15 residues. CDR3 amino acids: CAWSVGRSSYNEQFF. CDR3 coding DNA: TGTGCCTGGAGTGTCGGGAGGAGCTCCTACAATGAGCAGTTCTTC.